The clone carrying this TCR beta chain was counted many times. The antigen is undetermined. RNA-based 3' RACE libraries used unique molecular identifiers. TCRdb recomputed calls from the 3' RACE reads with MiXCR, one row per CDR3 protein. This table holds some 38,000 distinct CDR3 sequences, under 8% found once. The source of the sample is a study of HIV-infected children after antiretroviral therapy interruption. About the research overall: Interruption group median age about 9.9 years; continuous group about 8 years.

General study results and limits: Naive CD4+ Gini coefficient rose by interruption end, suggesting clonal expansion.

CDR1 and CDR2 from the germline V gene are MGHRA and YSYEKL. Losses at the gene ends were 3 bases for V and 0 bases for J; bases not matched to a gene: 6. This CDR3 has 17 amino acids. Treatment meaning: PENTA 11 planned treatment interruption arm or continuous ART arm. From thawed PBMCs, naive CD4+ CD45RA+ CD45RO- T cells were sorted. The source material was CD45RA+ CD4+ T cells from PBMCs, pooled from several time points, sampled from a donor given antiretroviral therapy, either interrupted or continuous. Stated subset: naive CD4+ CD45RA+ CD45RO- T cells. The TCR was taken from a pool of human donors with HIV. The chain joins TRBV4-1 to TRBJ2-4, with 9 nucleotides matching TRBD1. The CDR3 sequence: CASSHAYRGLAKNIQYF. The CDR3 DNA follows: TGCGCCAGCAGCCACGCCTACAGGGGGCTAGCCAAAAACATTCAGTACTTC.